What follows are 18 T cell receptor beta chains derived from one specimen sequenced in a study of CD8 T cells in ankylosing spondylitis. Findings and limits, study-wide: What appeared characteristic of ankylosing spondylitis blood was a TCR beta motif of eight highly homologous variants.

TCRdb ran MiXCR on the 5' RACE reads and lists one entry per CDR3 protein. The table records about 800,000 distinct CDR3 sequences, 12% of them present only once. Their target antigens are unknown. The material sequenced was blood, either unsorted or a sorted T cell fraction (not recorded which). All receptors come from a male donor with ankylosing spondylitis.

This clonotype was picked up many times. The CDR3 is CASSLIRPTRSYNEQFF. The CDR3 DNA sequence: TGTGCCAGCAGTTTGATTAGACCGACCCGCTCCTACAATGAGCAGTTCTTC. The V and J genes are TRBV27 and TRBJ2-1; D gene ambiguous. Trimming shortened V by 3 bases and J by 0 bases, and 15 bases separated the two germline ends. This CDR3 spans 17 amino acids. Germline CDR1 is MNHEY and CDR2 is SMNVEV (reference sequence).

This chain links TRBV27 with TRBJ2-1; 8 bases agree with TRBD2. From germline, CDR1 is MNHEY and CDR2 SMNVEV (reference sequence). Trimming at V came to 4 bases and at J to 4 bases, leaving 6 bases not matched to a gene. This CDR3 region has 15 residues. The CDR3 coding sequence is TGTGCCAGCAGTTCCTCTAGCGGGTATTACAATGAGCAGTTCTTC. Protein product: CASSSSSGYYNEQFF.

The V gene is TRBV5-1, the J gene TRBJ1-6; D remains ambiguous. The germline CDR1 and CDR2 sequences are SGHRS and YFSETQ. CDR3 length: 16 residues. V lost 5 bases, J lost 3 bases, and 15 bases lay in between. Here the CDR3 reads CASRVTAASYNSPLHF. CDR3 in DNA: TGCGCCAGCAGAGTGACCGCTGCCAGCTATAATTCACCCCTCCACTTT.

This clonotype was seen more than once but under ten times. The V call is TRBV12-3 or TRBV12-4, the J call TRBJ2-1; possible D gene TRBD2, 5 bases. The length of the CDR3 is 14 residues. V was cut by 1 base and J by 5 bases, with 9 bases left in between. The CDR3 protein is CASSLGGVHNEQFF. CDR3 DNA: TGTGCCAGCAGTTTAGGGGGAGTCCACAATGAGCAGTTCTTC.

The chain uses TRBV10-1 and TRBJ2-4; tentative D call: TRBD2 (6 bases). V shed 5 bases and J shed 8 bases, with 16 bases lying between them. Germline assignment: CDR1 WNHNN and CDR2 SYGVQD (reference sequence). The CDR3 sequence is 14 residues long. The CDR3 DNA reads as TGCGCCAGCAGTCGGGTCCGGGGGAAGGACATTCAGTACTTC. As protein: CASSRVRGKDIQYF.

This clonotype was observed a few times. J is TRBJ2-1 and V is TRBV5-1; no clear D. The CDR3 spans 13 residues. Trimming removed 4 bases from V and 4 bases from J, with 9 bases in between. Germline V gene data show CDR1 as SGHRS and CDR2 as YFSETQ. In DNA form, the CDR3 reads TGCGCCAGCAGCGGTACAGAGTACAATGAGCAGTTCTTC. This encodes CASSGTEYNEQFF.

A few counts support this clonotype. This chain connects TRBV20-1 to TRBJ1-4; D is possibly TRBD1 (5 bases). CDR1 and CDR2 (germline): DFQATT, SNEGSKA (reference sequence). This CDR3 comprises 14 residues. Trimming pared 4 bases from V and 4 bases from J, leaving 13 bases between. As DNA, the CDR3 is TGCAGTGCTACCCGACAGCCCTATAATGAAAAACTGTTTTTT. It is translated as CSATRQPYNEKLFF.

There are a few counts of this clonotype. The V and J genes are TRBV5-6 and TRBJ1-2, with TRBD1 as a possible D gene (6 bases). The germline gives CDR1 SGHDT, CDR2 YYEEEE. V lost 4 bases and J 7 bases, leaving 14 bases between the germline ends. The CDR3 sequence is 13 residues long. The DNA of the CDR3 is TGTGCCAGCAGCGATAAGGGGGGGTTTGGCTACACCTTC. It encodes CASSDKGGFGYTF.

A few counts support this clonotype. The chain joins TRBV5-1 to TRBJ2-2; D remains ambiguous. This CDR3 has 12 amino acids. Trimming removed 6 bases at V and 6 bases at J, with 9 bases between. Germline V gives CDR1 SGHRS, CDR2 YFSETQ. CDR3 amino acids: CASMRSSGELFF. DNA for the CDR3: TGCGCCAGCATGCGGTCGTCCGGGGAGCTGTTTTTT.

The rearrangement links TRBV5-1 to TRBJ2-7, with D perhaps matching TRBD1 or TRBD2 (5 bases each). V was clipped by 4 bases and J by 3 bases, with 14 bases between them. The CDR3 contains 14 residues. Germline V gene lookup returns CDR1 SGHRS and CDR2 YFSETQ. CDR3 in DNA: TGCGCCAGCAGCAGCAACCGGGACGGCTACGAGCAGTACTTC. Amino acid sequence: CASSSNRDGYEQYF.

Notes on this clonotype: A read error is possible here, since a much larger clone lies one base away. The chain is built from TRBV12-3 or TRBV12-4 and TRBJ1-5, with 9 positions matching TRBD1. The length of the CDR3 is 15 residues. CDR3: CASSFRTGDNQPRHF. CDR3 bases: TGTGCCAGCAGTTTTAGGACAGGGGACAATCAGCCCCGGCATTTT.

At least ten counts were recorded for this clonotype. The chain is built from TRBV5-6 and TRBJ2-3; TRBD1 aligns across 10 bases. V shed 4 bases, J shed 2 bases, and the junction held 4 bases outside the gene matches. Germline-derived CDR1 and CDR2 are SGHDT and YYEEEE. This CDR3 has 15 amino acids. The CDR3: CASSRDRGTTDTQYF. The DNA for the CDR3 is TGTGCCAGCAGCCGGGACAGGGGAACCACAGATACGCAGTATTTT.

The genes are TRBV6-2 or TRBV6-3 and TRBJ2-1; 11 bases match TRBD1. CDR3 length equals 14 residues. CDR1 is MNHEY, CDR2 SVGEGT, per germline. Losses at the gene ends were 7 bases for V and 6 bases for J; bases not matched to a gene: 5. This chain's CDR3 is CASTSGTGGNEQFF. CDR3 bases: TGTGCCAGCACCTCCGGGACAGGGGGCAATGAGCAGTTCTTC.

This clonotype was detected a few times. The rearrangement joins TRBV20-1 to TRBJ1-1; D remains unclear. Germline assignment: CDR1 DFQATT and CDR2 SNEGSKA (reference sequence). The CDR3 loop spans 15 amino acids. V lost 0 bases and J lost 0, with 11 bases in between. The CDR3 DNA reads TGCAGTGCTAGAGATCGGAGGCCTCTGAACACTGAAGCTTTCTTT. It translates to CSARDRRPLNTEAFF.

This clonotype was observed a handful of times. V is TRBV7-6 and J is TRBJ2-3, with 7 bases aligning to TRBD2. CDR3 length: 16 residues. Germline values: CDR1 SGHVS, CDR2 FNYEAQ. V lost 1 base and J lost 1; bases outside the gene matches: 5. Here the CDR3 DNA reads TGTGCCAGCAGCTTAGTGGGCGGGAGAGGCACAGATACGCAGTATTTT. Translating it yields CASSLVGGRGTDTQYF.

This clonotype occurred many times. V is TRBV7-8 and J is TRBJ2-7; possibly TRBD2 for D (5 bases). CDR3 length: 15 residues. V dropped 2 bases and J dropped 1 base, with 12 bases sitting between them. CDR1 is SGHVS, CDR2 FQNEAQ, per germline. DNA of the CDR3: TGTGCCAGCAGCTTATCGGAGGTCGTATCCTACGAGCAGTACTTC. This sequence encodes CASSLSEVVSYEQYF.

This clonotype was seen a few times. The chain links TRBV10-3 to TRBJ2-1; D is perhaps TRBD2 (6 bases). CDR1 is ENHRY and CDR2 is SYGVKD in the germline V gene. Trimming took 4 bases from V and 9 from J, leaving 22 bases between them. This CDR3 contains 16 residues. CDR3 sequence reads: CAISGTGALLGGEQFF. The CDR3 coding sequence is TGTGCCATCAGTGGAACCGGGGCTTTATTGGGGGGTGAGCAGTTCTTC.

This clonotype was recorded at least ten times. The CDR3, as DNA: TGCAGCGTACAGGGCTACACCTTC. Its translation: CSVQGYTF. The chain couples TRBV29-1 to TRBJ1-2; D gene ambiguous. CDR1 and CDR2 from the germline V gene are SQVTM and ANQGSEA. The CDR3 runs 8 residues. V was trimmed by 6 bases and J by 8 bases, leaving 4 bases between them.